One sample yielded the 24 T cell receptor beta chains listed below, sequenced in a study of blood T cell repertoires in COVID-19. The protocol was immunoSEQ multiplex PCR, while the TCRdb copy is restricted to in-frame clones and leaves out a portion. The sample lists more than 300,000 clones; more than 70% were seen once. The material sequenced was peripheral blood. The receptors originated from a woman aged 50 to 60 with acute or convalescent COVID-19.

The CDR3 spells CASSVGTEAFF. The CDR3 region has the DNA TGTGCCAGCAGTGTCGGGACTGAAGCTTTCTTT. The V and J genes are TRBV25-1 and TRBJ1-1; D uncertain. V lost 4 bases to trimming and J lost 5 bases, with 5 bases between them. The CDR3 is 11 amino acids. Germline V CDR1 and CDR2: MGHDK, SYGVNS.

The rearrangement links TRBV24-1 to TRBJ1-1, with a weak D call TRBD1 (6 bases). The V gene lost 2 bases and the J gene lost 1 base, with 13 bases spanning the gap. This CDR3 comprises 16 residues. Germline V gene lookup returns CDR1 KGHDR and CDR2 SFDVKD. The CDR3 is CATSDSTRGKNTEAFF. CDR3 bases: TGTGCCACCAGTGATTCCACGAGGGGGAAGAACACTGAAGCTTTCTTT.

Comments on this clone: This CDR3 is also generated by other DNA sequences in the sample. The chain couples TRBV5-1 to TRBJ2-5; 10 bases agree with TRBD1. J gave up 5 bases and V 3 bases, and 7 bases lay outside the gene matches. Looked up from germline, CDR1 is SGHRS and CDR2 is YFSETQ. The CDR3 totals 15 residues. The CDR3 DNA reads as TGCGCCAGCAGCTCTACCGGGACAGGGGAGGAGACCCAGTACTTC. It yields the protein CASSSTGTGEETQYF.

The J gene is TRBJ2-1, the V gene TRBV7-9; D possibly corresponds to TRBD2 (6 bases). Trimming removed 1 base at V and 5 bases at J, with 12 bases between. The germline V gene encodes CDR1 SEHNR and CDR2 FQNEAQ (reference sequence). This CDR3 is 15 amino acids long. The CDR3 bases are TGTGCCAGCAGCTTAGGGGGGGTTCCCAACAATGAGCAGTTCTTC. It yields the protein CASSLGGVPNNEQFF.

The rearrangement links TRBV9 to TRBJ1-4, with TRBD1 identical over 7 bases. Looked up from germline, CDR1 is SGDLS and CDR2 is YYNGEE. V was clipped by 3 bases and J by 5 bases; unmatched bases: 4. CDR3 length: 14 residues. The CDR3 DNA sequence: TGTGCCAGCAGCGCGACAGGGCAGAATGAAAAACTGTTTTTT. Translated, it gives CASSATGQNEKLFF.

This clone came up once. The chain joins TRBV24-1 to TRBJ1-3; 7 nucleotides align to TRBD1. The CDR3 spans 17 residues. Trimming removed 4 bases from V and 1 base from J; junction bases left unmatched: 9. Germline V gives CDR1 KGHDR, CDR2 SFDVKD. In DNA, the CDR3 is TGTGCCACCAGTGAGGGACAGCCAAAAGGATCTGGAAACACCATATATTTT. This codes for CATSEGQPKGSGNTIYF.

On this clone itself: A read error is possible here, since a much larger clone lies one base away. CDR3 sequence reads: CASSGTGEETQYF. CDR3 nucleotide sequence: TGCGCCAGCTCCGGGACAGGGGAAGAGACCCAGTACTTC. This chain uses TRBV10-1 with TRBJ2-5, with TRBD1 matching over 10 bases. With 8 bases clipped from V and 3 bases from J, the junction kept 3 bases outside the gene matches. Looked up from germline, CDR1 is WNHNN and CDR2 is SYGVQD (reference sequence). CDR3 length equals 13 residues.

CDR3 sequence: CASSGTLAGDSTDTQYF. The CDR3 coding sequence is TGTGCCAGCAGTGGAACCCTAGCGGGGGACAGCACAGATACGCAGTATTTT. The V call is TRBV6-4, the J call TRBJ2-3; TRBD2 matches 10 bases. The CDR3 sequence is 17 residues long. V was pared by 4 bases and J by 0 bases, with 7 bases of the junction left unmatched. Germline loops: CDR1 MRHNA, CDR2 SNTAGT.

The chain uses TRBV5-8 and TRBJ1-4; TRBD1 is a possible D gene (5 bases). The CDR3 sequence is 15 residues long. The V gene lost 2 bases and the J gene lost 3 bases, with 11 bases spanning the gap. The germline V gene encodes CDR1 SGHTS and CDR2 YDEGEE. CDR3 amino acids: CASSLAGQSNEKLFF. CDR3 nucleotide sequence: TGTGCCAGCAGCTTAGCAGGACAATCTAATGAAAAACTGTTTTTT.

The chain joins TRBV25-1 to TRBJ2-5; D gene unclear. V dropped 3 bases and J dropped 5 bases, with 10 bases sitting between them. This CDR3 region has 13 residues. The germline CDR1 and CDR2 sequences are MGHDK and SYGVNS. CDR3 coding DNA: TGTGCCAGCAGTGACCCAATCGGGGAGACCCAGTACTTC. It specifies CASSDPIGETQYF.

The CDR3 DNA follows: TGCGCCAGCAGCGGGGGACAGGGCACAGATACGCAGTATTTT. Protein sequence: CASSGGQGTDTQYF. The chain recombines TRBV5-1 with TRBJ2-3, with 8 bases that match TRBD1. The junction had 2 bases not matched to a gene; V was cut back by 4 bases and J by 1 base. CDR1 SGHRS and CDR2 YFSETQ come from the germline V gene. The CDR3 runs 14 residues.

This clone showed up just once. The chain carries TRBV18 and TRBJ2-7; possible D gene TRBD1, 6 bases. The germline V gene has CDR1 KGHSH and CDR2 LQKENI. The CDR3 consists of 14 residues. Trimming left V 3 bases short and J 2 bases short, with 11 bases between. The CDR3, as DNA: TGTGCCAGCTCACCTCCAGGGGACCCCTACGAGCAGTACGTC. Amino acids: CASSPPGDPYEQYV.

The chain is built from TRBV3-1 (or the pseudogene TRBV3-2) and TRBJ2-5; D is perhaps TRBD2 (6 bases). Trimming left V 4 bases short and J 1 base short, with 10 bases between. Germline V gene data show CDR1 as LGHDT and CDR2 as YNNKEL (reference sequence). This CDR3 contains 14 residues. CDR3 coding DNA: TGTGCCAGCAGCCGAGGAGGGTCCCAAGAGACCCAGTACTTC. It yields the protein CASSRGGSQETQYF.

The chain carries TRBV5-5 and TRBJ1-3; D possibly corresponds to TRBD1 (6 bases). This CDR3 is built from 13 residues. V lost 3 bases, J lost 5 bases, and 9 bases lay in between. Germline V gene lookup returns CDR1 SGHKS and CDR2 YYEKEE (reference sequence). The CDR3 spells CASSSGQRNTIYF. The CDR3 DNA sequence: TGTGCCAGCAGCTCTGGACAGAGAAACACCATATATTTT.

The gene calls are TRBV11-2 and TRBJ1-6; TRBD1 matches 10 bases. CDR1 SGHAT and CDR2 FQNNGV come from the germline V gene. Trimming took 5 bases from V and 11 from J; bases not matched to a gene: 6. The CDR3 runs to 14 residues. Here the CDR3 reads CASSRRTGGPPLHF. CDR3 DNA: TGTGCCAGCAGCCGTCGGACAGGGGGGCCACCCCTCCACTTT.

The gene calls are TRBV4-3 and TRBJ2-1, with D maybe TRBD1 (6 bases). CDR1 and CDR2 (germline): LGHNA, YSLEER. V was clipped by 4 bases and J by 7 bases, with 17 bases between them. This CDR3 contains 15 residues. The CDR3 sequence is CASSRGRMLGNEQFF. In nucleotides, the CDR3 is TGCGCCAGCAGCCGGGGGCGAATGTTGGGAAATGAGCAGTTCTTC.

The CDR3 reads CAISESASGRQPNEQFF. The CDR3 DNA is TGTGCCATCAGTGAGTCGGCTAGCGGGAGGCAACCCAATGAGCAGTTCTTC. V gene TRBV10-3 combines with J gene TRBJ2-1; 11 bases align to TRBD2. Trimming at V came to 0 bases and at J to 6 bases, leaving 7 bases not matched to a gene. The CDR3 runs 17 residues. Per the germline V gene, CDR1 is ENHRY and CDR2 is SYGVKD.

V and J are TRBV7-9 and TRBJ1-5; D is unresolved. Trimming left V 6 bases short and J 0 bases short, with 12 bases between. The V gene's germline CDR1 is SEHNR and CDR2 FQNEAQ (reference sequence). There are 15 residues in the CDR3. CDR3 DNA sequence: TGTGCCAGCAGTCCGGCGGGTTATAGCAATCAGCCCCAGCATTTT. Translation gives CASSPAGYSNQPQHF. Full variable domain (remainder filled in from reference TRBV7-9 and TRBJ1-5): DTGVSQNPRHKITKRGQNVTFRCDPISEHNRLYWYRQTLGQGPEFLTYFQNEAQLEKSRLLSDRFSAERPKGSFSTLEIQRTEQGDSAMYLCASSPAGYSNQPQHFGDGTRLSIL.

This sequence joins TRBV5-6 and TRBJ1-2, with TRBD1 identical over 8 bases. This CDR3 has 14 amino acids. Germline values: CDR1 SGHDT, CDR2 YYEEEE. V lost 5 bases, J lost 5 bases, and 8 bases stayed unmatched. The CDR3 DNA reads TGTGCCAGCAGTACGACAGGGGCGCATTATGGCTACACCTTC. Encoded protein: CASSTTGAHYGYTF. The whole variable domain, filled in from reference TRBV5-6 and TRBJ1-2, reads DAGVTQSPTHLIKTRGQQVTLRCSPKSGHDTVSWYQQALGQGPQFIFQYYEEEERQRGNFPDRFSGHQFPNYSSELNVNALLLGDSALYLCASSTTGAHYGYTFGSGTRLTVV.

This clone was seen only a few times. The gene calls are TRBV19 and TRBJ2-7, with D possibly being TRBD2 (6 bases). Deletions cut 1 base from V and 0 bases from J, with 10 bases between. Germline loops: CDR1 LNHDA, CDR2 SQIVND (reference sequence). This CDR3 is built from 15 residues. For the CDR3, the DNA is TGTGCCAGTAGTATAGGCTCCGGGAGCTCCTACGAGCAGTACTTC. Amino acid sequence: CASSIGSGSSYEQYF.

The chain combines TRBV29-1 with TRBJ1-4, with D perhaps TRBD1 (6 bases). The germline gives CDR1 SQVTM, CDR2 ANQGSEA. Trimming stripped 5 bases from V and 0 bases from J, with 10 bases between. The CDR3 length is 14 residues. The CDR3 here is CSVRDTATNEKLFF. The DNA of the CDR3 is TGCAGCGTTCGGGACACCGCAACTAATGAAAAACTGTTTTTT.

The chain combines TRBV5-1 with TRBJ1-1, with 7 bases identical to TRBD1. With 4 bases clipped from V and 11 bases from J, the junction kept 5 bases outside the gene matches. Germline V gives CDR1 SGHRS, CDR2 YFSETQ. There are 11 residues in the CDR3. The CDR3, as DNA: TGCGCCAGCAGCGCTACAGGGGAGGCTTTCTTT. Its translation is CASSATGEAFF.

J is TRBJ1-6 and V is TRBV6-5; 9 bases agree with TRBD1. The trim removed 2 bases at V and 7 bases at J, leaving 3 bases unmatched. This CDR3 contains 15 residues. The germline gives CDR1 MNHEY, CDR2 SVGAGI. The CDR3 sequence: CASSYTGGRNSPLHF. The DNA for the CDR3 is TGTGCCAGCAGTTACACAGGGGGCAGGAATTCACCCCTCCACTTT.

Only one count was recorded for this clone. The V gene is TRBV11-2, the J gene TRBJ1-2; the D is unclear. This CDR3 has 15 amino acids. Trimming pared 7 bases from V and 0 bases from J, leaving 15 bases between. Germline CDR1 and CDR2: SGHAT and FQNNGV. CDR3 coding DNA: TGTGCCAGCACCCTTTACAGCAATTCTAACTATGGCTACACCTTC. Its protein product is CASTLYSNSNYGYTF. Full variable domain (rest looked up from reference TRBV11-2 and TRBJ1-2): EAGVAQSPRYKIIEKRQSVAFWCNPISGHATLYWYQQILGQGPKLLIQFQNNGVVDDSQLPKDRFSAERLKGVDSTLKIQPAKLEDSAVYLCASTLYSNSNYGYTFGSGTRLTVV.